This TCR beta chain was sequenced during a study of STAT3 mutations in large granular lymphocyte leukemia. Study findings and constraints: Sampling intervals varied between patients and samples. In several patients, dominant TCR clone burden exceeded STAT3 mutant burden. Every T-cell large granular lymphocyte leukemia patient had at least one immunodominant TCR beta clonotype.

About 40,000 productive templates were obtained per sample on average. The table came from immunoSEQ multiplex PCR; TCRdb's copy has only in-frame clones and leaves some out. The table records around 12,000 clones, roughly 80% of them present only once. This CDR3 region has 14 residues. Germline-derived CDR1 and CDR2 are SEHNR and FQNEAQ (reference sequence). Trimming at V came to 5 bases and at J to 2 bases, leaving 4 bases not matched to a gene. Regarding this clone: Its antigen is unknown. Other DNA sequences in the same sample also yield this CDR3.

Sequencing input: peripheral blood mononuclear cells. This clonotype originated in a man between 60 and 70 years old with T-cell large granular lymphocyte leukemia. Some clones in this sample may be carry-over from other donors' samples. V usage is TRBV7-9 and J usage is TRBJ2-5; 8 nucleotides align to TRBD1. The CDR3 loop is CASSLNRGQETQYF. CDR3 nucleotide sequence: TGTGCCAGCAGCCTAAACAGGGGGCAAGAGACCCAGTACTTC. Using reference TRBV7-9 and TRBJ2-5 for the parts outside the CDR3, the full variable domain is DTGVSQNPRHKITKRGQNVTFRCDPISEHNRLYWYRQTLGQGPEFLTYFQNEAQLEKSRLLSDRFSAERPKGSFSTLEIQRTEQGDSAMYLCASSLNRGQETQYFGPGTRLLVL.